This T cell receptor (beta chain) was captured in a study of identical twins. For this clonotype: What it recognizes is unknown.

Study results and limitations: It was out-of-frame TCR alpha sharing in monozygotic twins that models underestimated. Twins' excess sharing was less marked for out-of-frame beta sequences. Analyses of zero insertions could, in part, be confounded by invariant MAIT and iNKT cells. For out-of-frame alpha sequences shared by twins, low generation probability was in excess.

MiXCR, run by TCRdb on the 5' RACE reads, gives a single entry per CDR3 protein. The sample shows approximately 220,000 distinct CDR3 sequences, roughly a tenth of them seen only once. V lost 3 bases to trimming and J lost 10 bases; unmatched junction nucleotides: 11. CDR3 length: 16 residues. CDR1 and CDR2 from the germline V gene are SGHRS and YFSETQ. The chain couples TRBV5-1 to TRBJ1-6; 9 bases line up with TRBD1. The sequenced material came from memory (CD45RO+) T cells sorted from blood. The origin of this receptor is a woman aged 18-29 years in good health. DNA of the CDR3: TGCGCCAGCAGCTGGGACAGGGAAATTCTCCGATCACCCCTCCACTTT. Amino acids: CASSWDREILRSPLHF.